A single sample is the source of the 8 T cell receptor beta chains below, sequenced in a study of human T cells and chemical hapten exposure. This sample's time point: patch test 1, 2 weeks after DPC sensitization. Treatment meaning: therapeutic diphenylcyclopropenone sensitization with weekly scalp DPC. A single record per CDR3 protein comes from TCRdb applying MiXCR to the RACE reads. The sample yields around 120,000 distinct CDR3 sequences, around 10% seen once. The starting material was whole blood, obtained in connection with sensitization to the hapten diphenylcyclopropenone (DPC). Receptors originate from a woman between 45 and 60 years old with alopecia areata. Some clones in this sample may be carry-over from other donors' samples.

This clonotype occurred many times. The V call is TRBV7-9, the J call TRBJ1-1; possibly TRBD1 for D (6 bases). Germline V gives CDR1 SEHNR, CDR2 FQNEAQ (reference sequence). This CDR3 region has 14 residues. The V end was cut by 7 bases, the J end by 1 base, with 13 bases between. CDR3 amino acids: CASTLGATNTEAFF. CDR3 coding DNA: TGTGCCAGCACTTTGGGGGCTACGAACACTGAAGCTTTCTTT.

J is TRBJ1-3 and V is TRBV6-5, with D possibly matching TRBD1 (5 bases). V was pared by 5 bases and J by 4 bases, with 12 bases between. The CDR3 runs 14 residues. Per germline, CDR1 MNHEY and CDR2 SVGAGI. The CDR3 here is CASSRGLGGNTIYF. As DNA, the CDR3 is TGTGCCAGCAGTCGGGGCCTGGGAGGAAACACCATATATTTT.

This clonotype was picked up a small number of times. V is TRBV20-1 and J is TRBJ1-2; D not certain. With 3 bases removed from V and 5 bases from J, the gap between germline ends came to 10 bases. The CDR3 has 12 amino acids. Germline lookup yields CDR1 DFQATT and CDR2 SNEGSKA (reference sequence). CDR3 nucleotide sequence: TGCAGTGCTAGCGAGGCCGGGTATGGCTACACCTTC. The encoded protein is CSASEAGYGYTF.

The CDR3 bases are TGTGCCAGCAGTTGGGGGACGGCGGATAATTCACCCCTCCACTTT. This translates into CASSWGTADNSPLHF. The rearrangement links TRBV6-6 to TRBJ1-6, with D perhaps matching TRBD1 (5 bases). The V gene's germline CDR1 is MNHNY and CDR2 SVGAGI (reference sequence). This CDR3 spans 15 amino acids. V was shortened by 4 bases and J by 5 bases, with 12 bases between the two germline ends.

The chain couples TRBV6-5 to TRBJ1-1; the D gene is possibly TRBD1 (6 bases). V lost 6 bases and J 6 bases, leaving 20 bases between the germline ends. Germline V gene data show CDR1 as MNHEY and CDR2 as SVGAGI. The CDR3 has 15 amino acids. The DNA of the CDR3 is TGTGCCAGCAGCCGAGACATGACAGGCGCAGCTGAAGCTTTCTTT. Amino acids: CASSRDMTGAAEAFF.

This clonotype has a handful of counts. The CDR3 loop reads CSVRTVYNEQFF. As DNA, the CDR3 is TGCAGCGTCAGGACAGTTTACAATGAGCAGTTCTTC. The rearrangement joins TRBV29-1 to TRBJ2-1, with D possibly TRBD1 on 6 matching bases. V was pared by 6 bases and J by 4 bases, with 10 bases between. The CDR3 is 12 amino acids. Germline V gene sequence: CDR1 SQVTM, CDR2 ANQGSEA.

This clonotype was found a few times. The rearrangement joins TRBV18 to TRBJ2-5; 8 bases are a match to TRBD2. CDR1 and CDR2 (germline): KGHSH, LQKENI. CDR3 size: 16 residues. V was clipped by 0 bases and J by 5 bases; unmatched bases: 8. The CDR3 DNA is TGTGCCAGCTCACCACCGGGGACTAGGGGTCCGGAGACCCAGTACTTC. This translates into CASSPPGTRGPETQYF.

Notes on this clonotype: This clone may be a read error of a much larger clone one base away. The chain carries TRBV18 and TRBJ1-2; 8 bases agree with TRBD1. This CDR3 has 14 amino acids. Germline V gene data show CDR1 as KGHSH and CDR2 as LQKENI. The CDR3 spells CARSPPQGAVGYTF. The CDR3 DNA follows: TGTGCCCGCTCACCACCCCAGGGGGCCGTTGGCTACACCTTC.